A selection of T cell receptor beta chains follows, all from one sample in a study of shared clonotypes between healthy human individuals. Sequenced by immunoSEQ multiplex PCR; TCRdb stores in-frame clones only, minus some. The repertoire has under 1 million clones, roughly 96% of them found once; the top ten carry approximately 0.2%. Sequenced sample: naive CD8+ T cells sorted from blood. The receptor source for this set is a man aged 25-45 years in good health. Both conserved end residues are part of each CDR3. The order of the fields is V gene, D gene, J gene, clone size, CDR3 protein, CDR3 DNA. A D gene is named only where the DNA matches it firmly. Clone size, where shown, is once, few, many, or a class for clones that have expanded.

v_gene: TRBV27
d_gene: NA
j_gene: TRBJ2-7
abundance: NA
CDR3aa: CASSPNLYEQYF
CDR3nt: TGTGCCAGCAGTCCTAACCTCTACGAGCAGTACTTC

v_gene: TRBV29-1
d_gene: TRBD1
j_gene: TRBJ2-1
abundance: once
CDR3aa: CSVPATGTGVNEQFF
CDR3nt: TGCAGCGTCCCCGCTACCGGGACAGGGGTCAATGAGCAGTTCTTC

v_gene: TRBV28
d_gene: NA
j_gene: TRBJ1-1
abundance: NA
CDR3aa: CASRTDMNTEAFF
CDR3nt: TGTGCCAGCAGGACAGACATGAACACTGAAGCTTTCTTT

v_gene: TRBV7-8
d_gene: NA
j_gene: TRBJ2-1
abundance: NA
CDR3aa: CASSSGYNEQFF
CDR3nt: TGTGCCAGCAGCTCCGGCTACAATGAGCAGTTCTTC

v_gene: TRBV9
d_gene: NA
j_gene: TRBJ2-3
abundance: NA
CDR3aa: CASSATSDTQYF
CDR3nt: TGTGCCAGCAGCGCGACATCCGATACGCAGTATTTT

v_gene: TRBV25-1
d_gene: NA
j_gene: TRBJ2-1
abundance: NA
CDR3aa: CASSGPGLTFYNEQFF
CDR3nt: TGTGCCAGCAGTGGACCTGGCCTGACTTTTTACAATGAGCAGTTCTTC

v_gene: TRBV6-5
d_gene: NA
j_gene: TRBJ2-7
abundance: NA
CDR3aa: CASSYQIDRSYEQYF
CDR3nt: TGTGCCAGCAGTTACCAAATTGACAGGTCCTACGAGCAGTACTTC

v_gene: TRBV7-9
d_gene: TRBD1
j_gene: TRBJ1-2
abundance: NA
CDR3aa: CASSLARGGQLNYGYTF
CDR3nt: TGTGCCAGCAGCTTAGCCCGGGGGGGACAGCTTAACTATGGCTACACCTTC

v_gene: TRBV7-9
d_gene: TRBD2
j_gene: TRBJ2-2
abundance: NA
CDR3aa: CASSTAGGHRTGELFF
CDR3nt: TGTGCCAGCAGCACAGCGGGAGGGCATCGCACCGGGGAGCTGTTTTTT

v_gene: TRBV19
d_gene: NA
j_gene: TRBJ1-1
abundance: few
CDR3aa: CASCAKPNTEAFF
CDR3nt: TGTGCCAGTTGTGCCAAGCCCAACACTGAAGCTTTCTTT

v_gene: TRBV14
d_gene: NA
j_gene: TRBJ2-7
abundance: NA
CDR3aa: CASSQGYLSYEQYF
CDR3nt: TGTGCCAGCAGCCAAGGCTACCTATCCTACGAGCAGTACTTC

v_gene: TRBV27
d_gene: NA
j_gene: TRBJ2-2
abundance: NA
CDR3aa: CASSLSVRGAGELFF
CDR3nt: TGTGCCAGCAGTTTATCGGTTCGAGGGGCCGGGGAGCTGTTTTTT

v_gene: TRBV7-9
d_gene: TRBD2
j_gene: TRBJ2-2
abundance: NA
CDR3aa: CASSPQTSGLNTGELFF
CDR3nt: TGTGCCAGCAGCCCGCAGACTAGCGGGTTGAACACCGGGGAGCTGTTTTTT

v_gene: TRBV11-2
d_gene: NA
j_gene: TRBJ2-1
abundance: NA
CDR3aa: CASSPLGGNSYNEQFF
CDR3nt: TGTGCCAGCAGCCCTCTTGGTGGAAACAGCTACAATGAGCAGTTCTTC

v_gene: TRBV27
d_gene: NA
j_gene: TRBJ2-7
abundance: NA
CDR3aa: CASSKGGPSYEQYF
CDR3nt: TGTGCCAGCAGTAAAGGGGGTCCCTCCTACGAGCAGTACTTC

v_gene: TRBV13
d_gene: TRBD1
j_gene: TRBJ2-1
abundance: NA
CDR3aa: CASNKFTGGDEQFF
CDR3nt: TGTGCCAGCAACAAATTCACAGGGGGCGATGAGCAGTTCTTC

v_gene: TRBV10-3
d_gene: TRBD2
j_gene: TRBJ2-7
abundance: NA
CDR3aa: CAAWTSGYEQYF
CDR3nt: TGTGCCGCCTGGACTAGCGGCTACGAGCAGTACTTC

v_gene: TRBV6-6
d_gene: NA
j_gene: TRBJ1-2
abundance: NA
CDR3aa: CASSYSSGYYGYTF
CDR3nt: TGTGCCAGCAGTTACTCCTCGGGGTACTATGGCTACACCTTC

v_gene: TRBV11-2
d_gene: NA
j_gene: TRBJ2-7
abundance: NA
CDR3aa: CASNRQEGIYEQYF
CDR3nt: TGTGCCAGCAACCGGCAGGAGGGGATCTACGAGCAGTACTTC

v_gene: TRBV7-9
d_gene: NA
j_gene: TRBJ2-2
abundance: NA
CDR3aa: CASSTIRENTGELFF
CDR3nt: TGTGCCAGCAGCACCATCCGGGAGAACACCGGGGAGCTGTTTTTT

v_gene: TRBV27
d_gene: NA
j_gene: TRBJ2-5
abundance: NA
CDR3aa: CASSPIRKQETQYF
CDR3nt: TGTGCCAGCAGTCCTATCAGGAAACAAGAGACCCAGTACTTC

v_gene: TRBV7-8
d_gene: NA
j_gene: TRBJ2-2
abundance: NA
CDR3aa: CASSALAMGTGELFF
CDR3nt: TGTGCCAGCAGCGCTCTGGCGATGGGGACCGGGGAGCTGTTTTTT

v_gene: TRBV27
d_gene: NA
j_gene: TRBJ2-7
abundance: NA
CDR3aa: CASSFGGAGYEQYF
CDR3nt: TGTGCCAGCAGTTTCGGGGGTGCGGGCTACGAGCAGTACTTC

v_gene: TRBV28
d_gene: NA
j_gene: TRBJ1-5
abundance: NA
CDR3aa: CASSFRQVDQPQHF
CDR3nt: TGTGCCAGCAGTTTCCGACAGGTCGATCAGCCCCAGCATTTT

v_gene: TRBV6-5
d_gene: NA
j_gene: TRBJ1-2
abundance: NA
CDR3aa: CASSYFGLFDYGYTF
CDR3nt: TGTGCCAGCAGTTACTTCGGGTTATTTGACTATGGCTACACCTTC

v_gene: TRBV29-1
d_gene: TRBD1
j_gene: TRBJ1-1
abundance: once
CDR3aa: CSAKTPGQGVVENTEAFF
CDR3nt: TGCAGCGCTAAAACTCCGGGACAGGGGGTTGTTGAGAACACTGAAGCTTTCTTT

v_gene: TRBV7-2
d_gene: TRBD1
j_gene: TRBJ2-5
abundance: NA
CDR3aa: CASSQDRGPYSQETQYF
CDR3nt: TGTGCCAGCAGTCAGGACAGGGGCCCCTATTCCCAAGAGACCCAGTACTTC

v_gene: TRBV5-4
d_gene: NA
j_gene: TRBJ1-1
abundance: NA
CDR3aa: CASSLGLGGTEAFF
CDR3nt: TGTGCCAGCAGCTTGGGTTTAGGCGGCACTGAAGCTTTCTTT

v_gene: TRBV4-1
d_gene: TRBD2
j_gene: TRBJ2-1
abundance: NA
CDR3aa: CASSRGTSGSSYNEQFF
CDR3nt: TGCGCCAGCAGCCGAGGGACTAGCGGGAGTTCCTACAATGAGCAGTTCTTC

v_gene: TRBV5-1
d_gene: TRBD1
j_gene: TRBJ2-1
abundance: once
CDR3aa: CASSLQGAEQFF
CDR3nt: TGCGCCAGCAGCCTACAGGGGGCTGAGCAGTTCTTC

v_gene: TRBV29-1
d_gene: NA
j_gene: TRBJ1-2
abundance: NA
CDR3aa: CSVAGRGYYGYTF
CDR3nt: TGCAGCGTCGCGGGCAGGGGCTACTATGGCTACACCTTC

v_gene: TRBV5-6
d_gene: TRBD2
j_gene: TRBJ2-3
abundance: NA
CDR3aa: CASSLELAGFTDTQYF
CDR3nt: TGTGCCAGCAGCTTGGAACTAGCGGGGTTCACAGATACGCAGTATTTT

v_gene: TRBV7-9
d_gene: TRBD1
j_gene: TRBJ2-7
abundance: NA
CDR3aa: CASSHRGAYEQYF
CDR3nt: TGTGCCAGCAGCCACAGGGGGGCCTACGAGCAGTACTTC

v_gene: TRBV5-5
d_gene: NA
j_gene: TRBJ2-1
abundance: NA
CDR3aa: CASSTRGVGRDRSSYNEQFF
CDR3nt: TGTGCCAGCAGCACCCGCGGTGTCGGGCGCGACCGGAGCTCCTACAATGAGCAGTTCTTC

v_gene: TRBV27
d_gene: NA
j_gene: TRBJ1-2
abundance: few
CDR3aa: CASSLSWPEGGYTF
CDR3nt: TGTGCCAGCAGTTTATCATGGCCGGAGGGTGGCTACACCTTC

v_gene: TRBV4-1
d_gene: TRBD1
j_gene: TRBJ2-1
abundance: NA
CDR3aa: CASSQEPGQGARDEQFF
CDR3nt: TGCGCCAGCAGCCAAGAGCCCGGACAGGGGGCTAGGGATGAGCAGTTCTTC

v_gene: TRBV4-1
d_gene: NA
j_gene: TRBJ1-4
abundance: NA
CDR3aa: CASSQVPPGTNEKLFF
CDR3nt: TGCGCCAGCAGCCAAGTCCCCCCGGGGACTAATGAAAAACTGTTTTTT

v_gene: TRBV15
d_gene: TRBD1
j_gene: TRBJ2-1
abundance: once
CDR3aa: CATSRTRTGSYNEQFF
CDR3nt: TGTGCCACCAGCAGAACGAGGACAGGCTCCTACAATGAGCAGTTCTTC

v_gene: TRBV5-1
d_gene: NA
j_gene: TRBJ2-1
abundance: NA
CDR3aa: CASSSTVGGIIQFF
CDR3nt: TGCGCCAGCAGCTCAACCGTAGGGGGGATCATCCAGTTCTTC

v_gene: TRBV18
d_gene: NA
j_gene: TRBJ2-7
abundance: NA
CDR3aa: CASSASSYEQYF
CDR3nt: TGTGCCAGCTCAGCAAGCTCCTACGAGCAGTACTTC

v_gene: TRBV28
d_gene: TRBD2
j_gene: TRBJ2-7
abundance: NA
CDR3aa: CASSLLGLAGEFEQYF
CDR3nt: TGTGCCAGCAGTTTACTAGGACTAGCGGGAGAATTCGAGCAGTACTTC

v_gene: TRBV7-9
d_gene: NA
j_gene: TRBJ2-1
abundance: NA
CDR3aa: CASSLYGRNNEQFF
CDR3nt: TGTGCCAGCAGCTTATATGGACGCAACAATGAGCAGTTCTTC

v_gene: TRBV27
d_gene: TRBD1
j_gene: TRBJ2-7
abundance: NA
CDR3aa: CASSYNWDRTYEQYF
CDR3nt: TGTGCCAGCAGTTACAATTGGGACAGAACCTACGAGCAGTACTTC

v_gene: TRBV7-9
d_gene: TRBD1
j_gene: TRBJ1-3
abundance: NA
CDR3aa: CASSRDSGKSLNTIYF
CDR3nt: TGTGCCAGCAGCCGGGACAGCGGCAAGAGTTTGAACACCATATATTTT

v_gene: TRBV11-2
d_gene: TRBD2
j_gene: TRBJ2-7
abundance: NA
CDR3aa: CASSPRGLAGSYEQYF
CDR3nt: TGTGCCAGCAGCCCCCGAGGACTAGCGGGAAGCTACGAGCAGTACTTC

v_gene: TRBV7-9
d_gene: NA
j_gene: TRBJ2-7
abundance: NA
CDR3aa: CASSGRFSGSSGSYEQYF
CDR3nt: TGTGCCAGCAGCGGACGCTTCTCAGGATCCAGCGGGTCCTACGAGCAGTACTTC

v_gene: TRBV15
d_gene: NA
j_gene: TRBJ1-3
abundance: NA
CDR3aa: CATSRDGGTGNTIYF
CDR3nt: TGTGCCACCAGCAGAGATGGAGGGACTGGAAACACCATATATTTT

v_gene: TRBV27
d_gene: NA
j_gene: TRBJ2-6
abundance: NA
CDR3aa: CASSGRRSGANVLTF
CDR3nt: TGTGCCAGCAGTGGACGGCGTTCTGGGGCCAACGTCCTGACTTTC

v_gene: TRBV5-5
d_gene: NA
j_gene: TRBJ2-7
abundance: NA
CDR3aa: CASSLGTREQYF
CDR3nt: TGTGCCAGCAGCTTGGGCACACGGGAGCAGTACTTC

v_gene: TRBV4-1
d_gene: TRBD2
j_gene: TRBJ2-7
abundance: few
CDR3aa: CASSRKRDSPYEQYF
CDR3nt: TGCGCCAGCAGCCGAAAGCGGGACTCCCCCTACGAGCAGTACTTC

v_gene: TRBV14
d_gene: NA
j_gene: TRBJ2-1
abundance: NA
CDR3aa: CASSQEVGSYNEQFF
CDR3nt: TGTGCCAGCAGCCAAGAGGTGGGCAGTTACAATGAGCAGTTCTTC

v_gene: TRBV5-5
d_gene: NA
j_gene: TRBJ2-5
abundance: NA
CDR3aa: CASSPGANQETQYF
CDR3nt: TGTGCCAGCAGCCCCGGAGCCAACCAAGAGACCCAGTACTTC

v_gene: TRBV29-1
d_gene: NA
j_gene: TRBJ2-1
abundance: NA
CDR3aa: CSVEDLQWETYNEQFF
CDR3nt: TGCAGCGTTGAAGATCTTCAGTGGGAGACCTACAATGAGCAGTTCTTC

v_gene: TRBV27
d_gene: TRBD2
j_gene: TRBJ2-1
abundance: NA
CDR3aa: CASSLDSGIGNEQFF
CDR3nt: TGTGCCAGCAGTTTAGATAGCGGGATAGGGAATGAGCAGTTCTTC

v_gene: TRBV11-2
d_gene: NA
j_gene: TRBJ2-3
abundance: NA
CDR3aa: CASSLVFSRRGTDTQYF
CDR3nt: TGTGCCAGCAGCTTAGTTTTCTCGCGGCGAGGCACAGATACGCAGTATTTT